What follows describes a single T cell receptor beta chain. TCRdb keeps only in-frame clones here, not all; method: immunoSEQ multiplex PCR. Of roughly 710,000 clones listed, approximately 85% were seen once; the top ten hold about 0.011%. The data are from a study of shared T cell receptors in the human thymus. Trimming removed 1 base from V and 0 bases from J, with 10 bases in between. Germline CDR1 SEHNR, CDR2 FQNEAQ (reference sequence). CDR3 length: 16 residues. The same data also contributed to another study, on human thymus T cells. This second study says: The study used thymus tissue resected during corrective heart surgery. Use of V and J genes seemed skewed within the thymic and blood repertoires.

Sequencing was carried out using thymocytes. The chain uses TRBV7-9 and TRBJ1-5; D unclear. The origin of this receptor is a girl younger than two with a congenital heart defect. In DNA, the CDR3 is TGTGCCAGCAGCTTAGGGGCAGGTTATAGCAATCAGCCCCAGCATTTT. Amino acid sequence: CASSLGAGYSNQPQHF. Full variable domain (rest looked up from reference TRBV7-9 and TRBJ1-5): DTGVSQNPRHKITKRGQNVTFRCDPISEHNRLYWYRQTLGQGPEFLTYFQNEAQLEKSRLLSDRFSAERPKGSFSTLEIQRTEQGDSAMYLCASSLGAGYSNQPQHFGDGTRLSIL.